This entry is about one T cell receptor (beta chain). Authors' processing steps: Amplifying reference gene primers gave estimates of nucleated cell counts. Only in-frame clones appear in the TCRdb table, and some are missing; sequencing was by immunoSEQ multiplex PCR. V and J calls and clone size are given by that table; D and trimming were obtained from the DNA. The sample includes about 100,000 clones, just over 85% of them seen just once. This entry belongs to a study of blood T cell repertoires in COVID-19. Turning to the study itself: Some COVID-19 samples were acute and others convalescent; all came from the United States, Italy and Spain.

The V end was cut by 3 bases, the J end by 3 bases, with 15 bases between. The length of the CDR3 is 16 residues. The germline CDR1 and CDR2 sequences are ENHRY and SYGVKD. The sequence derives from a woman between 50 and 59 years old who had recovered from COVID-19. The rearrangement joins TRBV10-3 to TRBJ1-5; unclear D gene. Sequencing used PBMCs or T cells enriched from blood (not recorded which). CDR3 nucleotide sequence: TGTGCCATCAGTGATGAGGGTACCGATTACAATCAGCCCCAGCATTTT. It specifies CAISDEGTDYNQPQHF.